There are many counts of the clone carrying this TCR beta chain. Its antigen is as yet unknown. The source of the sample is a study of T cells after yellow fever vaccination. The study's findings and limits: FACS-sorted repertoires could harbor abundant contaminating bulk-population clonotypes. Of the clonotypes, a small share occurred in both CD4 and CD8 compartments.

Each CDR3 protein is one row after TCRdb ran MiXCR on the 5' RACE reads. This sample carries 300,000 to 350,000 distinct CDR3 sequences, 3% to 4.5% of them seen once, and the ten largest clones take 20% to 25%. Trimming stripped 0 bases from V and 3 bases from J, with 6 bases between. The CDR3 runs 13 residues. CDR1 and CDR2 from the germline V gene are MGHRA and YSYEKL. This sequence was found in a man aged 18 to 30 who received the YFV17D yellow fever vaccine. This chain connects TRBV4-1 to TRBJ2-7, with no clear D. The sample consisted of PBMCs, taken 5 days after the yellow fever booster vaccination. The CDR3 loop is CASSQEASYEQYV. The CDR3 region has the DNA TGCGCCAGCAGCCAAGAGGCCAGCTACGAGCAGTACGTC.